Listed below are T cell receptor beta chains from one sample, sequenced in a study of blood T cell repertoires in COVID-19. Sequencing was performed with immunoSEQ multiplex PCR; in TCRdb, only in-frame clones are kept and a portion is missing. The table includes 500,000 or so clones, about nine tenths detected once. The material sequenced was PBMCs or T cells enriched from blood (not recorded which). These TCRs come from a young woman who had recovered from COVID-19. Both conserved end residues are part of each CDR3. The D gene is left open where the match is weak. The listing skips clone size in some rows; elsewhere it reads once, few, many or a size class.

clone_size | j_call | d_call | v_call | cdr3_nt | cdr3_aa
few | TRBJ2-1 | TRBD2 | TRBV13 | TGTGCCAGCAGCCGACCACTAGCGGGGGGGCCGGGCAATGAGCAGTTCTTC | CASSRPLAGGPGNEQFF
. | TRBJ1-4 | TRBD1 | TRBV7-9 | TGTGCCAGCAGCCCTAGAGGGGGACAGGGGATTATTGAGTGGGGAAAACTGTTTTTT | CASSPRGGQGIIEWGKLFF
. | TRBJ2-1 | . | TRBV21-1 | TGTGCCAGCAGCAAAGTCGGACTACGGAGGCCCTATGAGCAGTTCTTC | CASSKVGLRRPYEQFF
. | TRBJ2-5 | . | TRBV19 | TGTGCCAGTAAGGCGGCCAAGACGGGGGAAGAGACCCAGTACTTC | CASKAAKTGEETQYF
few | TRBJ2-7 | . | TRBV28 | TGTGCCAGCAGCTTCGAGGGGCAGGGAGGGGGGCAGTACTTC | CASSFEGQGGGQYF
. | TRBJ2-7 | . | TRBV28 | TGTGCCAGCACCCCAGGGGACTACCCCTACGAGCAGTACTTC | CASTPGDYPYEQYF
. | TRBJ1-4 | TRBD1 | TRBV30 | TGTGCCTGGAGTGGGGGACAGGAACTTTCAACTAATGAAAAACTGTTTTTT | CAWSGGQELSTNEKLFF
. | TRBJ2-2 | TRBD2 | TRBV3-1/TRBV3-2 | TGTGCCAGCAGCCAAGTAGCGGGGGCCCTCGCCCCCGGGGAGCTGTTTTTT | CASSQVAGALAPGELFF
. | TRBJ2-7 | TRBD2 | TRBV4-1 | TGCGCCAGCAGCCAAGAGGGGCGGGGAGGGTACGAGCAGTACTTC | CASSQEGRGGYEQYF
. | TRBJ1-4 | . | TRBV19 | TGTGCCAGTAGTATTGAAGCAGACTCGACTAATGAAAAACTGTTTTTT | CASSIEADSTNEKLFF
. | TRBJ2-3 | . | TRBV5-1 | TGCGCCAGCAGCTTGGAGCCCACAGATACGCAGTATTTT | CASSLEPTDTQYF
. | TRBJ2-7 | TRBD1 | TRBV18 | TGTGCCAGCTCACCCCTCGGACAGGGGGTTGAGCAGTACTTC | CASSPLGQGVEQYF
. | TRBJ2-5 | . | TRBV6-5 | TGTGCCAGCAGTTATGAGGGTGGAGGAGAGACCCAGTACTTC | CASSYEGGGETQYF
many | TRBJ1-5 | . | TRBV5-6 | TGTGCCAGCAGCTTAAGTACAGCTAGCAATCAGCCCCAGCATTTT | CASSLSTASNQPQHF
. | TRBJ2-5 | . | TRBV6-5 | TGTGCCAGCCTCTGGGGGGGCGCAAAGACCCAGTACTTC | CASLWGGAKTQYF
many | TRBJ1-5 | . | TRBV27 | TGTGCCAGCAGTGCCAGCAGGGATAGGGCTCAGCCCCAGCATTTT | CASSASRDRAQPQHF
. | TRBJ1-2 | . | TRBV5-4 | TGTGCCAGCAGCCTGGCTGCAGGGGATGGCTACACCTTC | CASSLAAGDGYTF
. | TRBJ1-5 | TRBD1 | TRBV5-4 | TGTGCCAGCAGCTCCGGGACAGGGGAGGGTCAGCCCCAGCATTTT | CASSSGTGEGQPQHF
. | TRBJ2-1 | TRBD2 | TRBV27 | TGTGCCAGCAGTTTGGGCGGGGGACCTTACAATGAGCAGTTCTTC | CASSLGGGPYNEQFF
. | TRBJ2-1 | TRBD1 | TRBV11-2 | TGTGCCAGCAGCCTGCGACCCCAGACCGGGACAGGACACTACAATGAGCAGTTCTTC | CASSLRPQTGTGHYNEQFF
. | TRBJ1-3 | TRBD1 | TRBV7-9 | TGTGCCAGCAGGTCCGGGACAGGACCCACCCTTTCTGGAAACACCATATATTTT | CASRSGTGPTLSGNTIYF
. | TRBJ1-1 | . | TRBV5-1 | TGCGCCAGCAGCTTATGGTTGAACAGGCCGAACACTGAAGCTTTCTTT | CASSLWLNRPNTEAFF
. | TRBJ1-2 | TRBD1 | TRBV7-3 | TGTGCCAGCAGCCCGACAGGGGGCGGCTATGGCTACACCTTC | CASSPTGGGYGYTF
. | TRBJ2-7 | . | TRBV7-2 | TGTGCCAGCAGAGGACTTCCCTACGAGCAGTACTTC | CASRGLPYEQYF
. | TRBJ1-3 | . | TRBV3-1/TRBV3-2 | TGTGCCAGCAGCCAAGATCTGGGAGGTGACGGAAACACCATATATTTT | CASSQDLGGDGNTIYF